A selection of T cell receptor beta chains follows, all from one sample in a study of blood T cell repertoires in COVID-19. Some clones are missing from TCRdb's copy, which holds only in-frame ones; the method was immunoSEQ multiplex PCR. The sample yields 200,000 to 250,000 clones, 80% to 90% seen once. The source material was PBMCs or T cells enriched from blood (not recorded which). These receptors all come from a woman in her forties with acute COVID-19. The CDR3 runs from the conserved cysteine through the conserved F or W.

16	TRBJ1-2	TRBV4-1	CASSQEGGRSYYGYTF
15	TRBJ2-1	TRBV5-5	CASSLVGQGYNEQFF
15	TRBJ1-4	TRBV27	CASSRGYSTNEKLFF
17	TRBJ1-1	TRBV7-9	CASSFGISGRVNTEAFF
13	TRBJ2-1	TRBV5-6	CASSDRVVGEQFF
17	TRBJ2-1	TRBV9	CASSVAGASGGDNEQFF
16	TRBJ2-1	TRBV24-1	CATSGSGGGGYNEQFF
14	TRBJ1-5	TRBV7-9	CASSDEASNQPQHF
11	TRBJ1-1	TRBV5-1	CASSQGVEAFF
15	TRBJ2-5	TRBV13	CASSFSDGEGETQYF
12	TRBJ1-2	TRBV24-1	CATGGAAGGYTF
16	TRBJ1-6	TRBV4-3	CASSQDLRDRHLPLHF